This TCR beta chain was identified in a study of OX40 agonist ivuxolimab in advanced cancers. At the level of the study: Participants averaged about 66 years of age (range roughly 23 to 90) and were about 85% male. Study outcomes and limitations: On average, CD8+ T cells had more expanded clones than CD4+.

Some clones are missing from TCRdb's copy, which holds only in-frame ones; the method was immunoSEQ multiplex PCR. The table records tens of thousands of clones, 88% of them present only once. For this clone: Its matching antigen is unknown.

People who had autoimmune disease history or systemic immunosuppression were excluded. V lost 2 bases to trimming and J lost 7 bases; unmatched junction nucleotides: 7. The CDR3 contains 17 residues. Germline CDR1 and CDR2: SGHVS and FNYEAQ. The chain joins TRBV7-6 to TRBJ2-1; TRBD2 agrees at 14 bases. This TCR was sampled from an adult with an advanced solid tumor such as melanoma, head and neck, liver or kidney cancer. The sequences come from CD4+ or CD8+ T cells sorted from blood, collected in a trial of the OX40 agonist ivuxolimab. CDR3 loop: CASSLRGTSGSKNEQFF. CDR3 nucleotides: TGTGCCAGCAGCTTAAGAGGGACTAGCGGGAGTAAAAATGAGCAGTTCTTC.